This TCR beta chain appears in the sequencing data of a study of blood T cell repertoires in COVID-19. Study-level background: The cDNA or gDNA used as material had been derived from T cells, B-cell-depleted T cells, or PBMCs.

CDR3 length: 16 amino acids. V lost 0 bases and J lost 4; bases outside the gene matches: 4. Germline CDR1 LGHDT, CDR2 YNNKEL (reference sequence). Measured with immunoSEQ multiplex PCR; TCRdb has only the in-frame clones, and not every one. In the table there are nearly 300,000 clones, approximately 84% of which are singletons. Sample: peripheral blood. The receptor's source is a human donor with COVID-19, enrolled during active disease. The donor label of this sample is uncertain. The V call is TRBV3-1 (or the pseudogene TRBV3-2), the J call TRBJ2-7, with 12 bases identical to TRBD2. CDR3 region: CASSQDPSGRGYEQYF. CDR3 sequence (DNA): TGTGCCAGCAGCCAAGACCCTAGCGGGAGGGGGTACGAGCAGTACTTC.